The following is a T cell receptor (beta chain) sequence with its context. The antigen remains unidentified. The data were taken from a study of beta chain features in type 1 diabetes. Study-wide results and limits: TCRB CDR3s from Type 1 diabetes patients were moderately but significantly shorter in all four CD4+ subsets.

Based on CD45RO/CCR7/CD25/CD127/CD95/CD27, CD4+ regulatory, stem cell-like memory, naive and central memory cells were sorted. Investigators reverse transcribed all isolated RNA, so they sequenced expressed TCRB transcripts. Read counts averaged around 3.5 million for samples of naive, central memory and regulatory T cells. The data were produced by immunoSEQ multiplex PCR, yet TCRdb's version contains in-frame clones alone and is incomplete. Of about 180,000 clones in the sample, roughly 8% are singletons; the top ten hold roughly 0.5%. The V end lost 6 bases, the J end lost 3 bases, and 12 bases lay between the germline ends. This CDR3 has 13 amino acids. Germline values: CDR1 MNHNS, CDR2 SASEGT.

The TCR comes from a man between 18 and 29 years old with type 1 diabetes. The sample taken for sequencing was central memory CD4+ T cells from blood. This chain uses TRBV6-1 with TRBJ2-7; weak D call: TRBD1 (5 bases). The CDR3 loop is CASRAGWHYEQYF. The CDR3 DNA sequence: TGTGCCAGCAGGGCAGGGTGGCACTACGAGCAGTACTTC.